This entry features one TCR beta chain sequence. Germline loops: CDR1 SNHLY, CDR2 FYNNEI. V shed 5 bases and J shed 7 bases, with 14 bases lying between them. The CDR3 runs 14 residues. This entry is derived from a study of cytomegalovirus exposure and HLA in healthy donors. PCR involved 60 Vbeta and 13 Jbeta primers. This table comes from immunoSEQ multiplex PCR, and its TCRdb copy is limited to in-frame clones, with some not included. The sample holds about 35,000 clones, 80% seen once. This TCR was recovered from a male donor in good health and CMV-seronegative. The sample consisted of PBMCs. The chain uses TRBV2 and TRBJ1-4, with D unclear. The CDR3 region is CASSPPGQREKLFF. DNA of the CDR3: TGTGCCAGCAGTCCCCCCGGCCAGCGTGAAAAACTGTTTTTT.